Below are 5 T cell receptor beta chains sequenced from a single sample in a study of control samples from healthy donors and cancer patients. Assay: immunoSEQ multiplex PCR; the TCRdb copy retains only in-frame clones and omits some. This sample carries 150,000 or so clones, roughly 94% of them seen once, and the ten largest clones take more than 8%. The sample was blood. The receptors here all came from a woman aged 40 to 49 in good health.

Written as DNA, the CDR3 is TGTGCCAGCAGCTTAATGGCGGGATACAGGGATGAAAAACTGTTTTTT. Its protein is CASSLMAGYRDEKLFF. The chain carries TRBV7-2 and TRBJ1-4; possible D gene TRBD1, 6 bases. V was cut by 2 bases and J by 6 bases, with 16 bases left in between. Per germline, CDR1 SGHTA and CDR2 FQGNSA. The CDR3 covers 16 residues.

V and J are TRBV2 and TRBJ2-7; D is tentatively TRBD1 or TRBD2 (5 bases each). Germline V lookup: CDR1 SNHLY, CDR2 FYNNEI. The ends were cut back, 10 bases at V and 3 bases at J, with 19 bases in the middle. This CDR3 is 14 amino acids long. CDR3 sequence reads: CATRRPERGYEQYF. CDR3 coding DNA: TGTGCCACCCGACGGCCCGAGAGGGGCTACGAGCAGTACTTC.

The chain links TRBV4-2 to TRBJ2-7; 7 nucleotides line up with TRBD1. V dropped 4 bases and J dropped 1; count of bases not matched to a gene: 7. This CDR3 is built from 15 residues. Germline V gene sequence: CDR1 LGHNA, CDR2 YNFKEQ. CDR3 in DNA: TGTGCCAGCAGCCTCCGGACAGGAGGATCCTACGAGCAGTACTTC. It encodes CASSLRTGGSYEQYF.

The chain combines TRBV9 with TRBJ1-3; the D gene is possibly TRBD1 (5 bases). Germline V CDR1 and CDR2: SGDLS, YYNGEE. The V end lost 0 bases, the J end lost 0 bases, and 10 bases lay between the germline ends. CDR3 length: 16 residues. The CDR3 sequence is CASSVVGTFSGNTIYF. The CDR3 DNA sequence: TGTGCCAGCAGCGTAGTCGGGACCTTCTCTGGAAACACCATATATTTT.

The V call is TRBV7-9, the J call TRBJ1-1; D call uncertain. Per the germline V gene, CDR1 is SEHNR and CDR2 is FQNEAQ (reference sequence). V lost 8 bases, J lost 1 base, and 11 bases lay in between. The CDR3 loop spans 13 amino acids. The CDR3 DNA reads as TGTGCCAGCCACCTGAGAGGGAACACTGAAGCTTTCTTT. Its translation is CASHLRGNTEAFF.